These T cell receptor beta chains were read from a single sample in a study of beta chain features in type 1 diabetes. Generated by immunoSEQ multiplex PCR, the TCRdb table keeps only in-frame clones and is missing some. The table lists over 500,000 clones, less than 20% of them singletons. The sample taken for sequencing was naive CD4+ T cells from blood. Receptors originate from a man aged 18 to 29 in good health. CDR3s include the opening cysteine and the closing phenylalanine or tryptophan. D genes are given only for firm matches. A row's size may be missing; if present it is once, few, many or a size class.

j_gene	v_gene	abundance	d_gene	CDR3aa	CDR3nt
TRBJ2-5	TRBV18	few	-	CASSPLQETQYF	TGTGCCAGCTCACCCCTGCAAGAGACCCAGTACTTC
TRBJ2-3	TRBV5-4	-	-	CASSWDLTDTQYF	TGTGCCAGCAGCTGGGACCTCACAGATACGCAGTATTTT
TRBJ1-5	TRBV7-9	-	TRBD1	CASSLGGQGGNQPQHF	TGTGCCAGCAGCTTAGGGGGACAGGGAGGCAATCAGCCCCAGCATTTT
TRBJ2-7	TRBV5-1	few	-	CASSPRGQPSSYEQYF	TGCGCCAGCAGCCCGCGGGGGCAGCCAAGCTCCTACGAGCAGTACTTC
TRBJ1-2	TRBV7-2	-	-	CASSLVISGYTF	TGTGCCAGCAGCTTAGTAATTAGCGGCTACACCTTC
TRBJ1-1	TRBV7-9	few	TRBD1	CASSLDRGDTEAFF	TGTGCCAGCAGCTTAGACAGGGGGGACACTGAAGCTTTCTTT
TRBJ2-3	TRBV12-5	few	-	CASGLRIQDTQYF	TGTGCTAGTGGTTTGCGGATCCAGGATACGCAGTATTTT
TRBJ2-3	TRBV10-3	few	-	CAISTGTGRTTDTQYF	TGTGCCATCTCTACCGGGACCGGGAGAACCACAGATACGCAGTATTTT
TRBJ1-2	TRBV7-9	-	-	CASSFSDSPNYGYTF	TGTGCCAGCAGCTTCTCTGACAGTCCTAACTATGGCTACACCTTC
TRBJ2-1	TRBV5-1	-	TRBD2	CASSLEVTSGSEQFF	TGCGCCAGCAGCTTGGAAGTGACTAGCGGATCTGAGCAGTTCTTC
TRBJ1-1	TRBV20-1	-	-	CSACRHTEAFF	TGCAGTGCCTGCCGGCACACTGAAGCTTTCTTT
TRBJ1-2	TRBV28	few	-	CASSLQTNYGYTF	TGTGCCAGCAGTTTACAGACTAACTATGGCTACACCTTC
TRBJ2-3	TRBV5-4	-	-	CASSLRGRGGTDTQYF	TGTGCCAGCAGCTTAAGGGGACGAGGAGGCACAGATACGCAGTATTTT
TRBJ2-1	TRBV4-1	few	-	CASSPDSRGNEQFF	TGCGCCAGCAGCCCGGATTCCCGGGGGAATGAGCAGTTCTTC
TRBJ2-7	TRBV5-6	-	-	CASSLQWEQYF	TGTGCCAGCAGCTTGCAATGGGAGCAGTACTTC
TRBJ2-7	TRBV7-2	-	TRBD2	CASSLLGGGYEQYF	TGTGCCAGCAGCTTATTGGGCGGGGGCTACGAGCAGTACTTC
TRBJ2-7	TRBV28	few	-	CASSSSSNLWYEQYF	TGTGCCAGCAGTTCCTCATCGAACCTGTGGTACGAGCAGTACTTC
TRBJ1-2	TRBV6-1	-	-	CASSEAGPVYGYTF	TGTGCCAGCAGTGAAGCCGGGCCTGTCTATGGCTACACCTTC
TRBJ1-1	TRBV7-9	few	-	CASSLNPGNTEAFF	TGTGCCAGCAGCTTAAATCCAGGGAACACTGAAGCTTTCTTT
TRBJ1-1	TRBV6-5	-	TRBD1	CASGLLRDRGSEAFF	TGTGCCAGCGGCCTTTTGAGGGACAGGGGCTCTGAAGCTTTCTTT
TRBJ2-1	TRBV4-2	-	TRBD2	CASSRSGALYNEQFF	TGTGCCAGCAGCCGGAGCGGGGCCCTCTACAATGAGCAGTTCTTC
TRBJ2-1	TRBV28	-	TRBD2	CASSLKAGRRFF	TGTGCCAGCAGTTTAAAAGCGGGAAGGCGGTTCTTC
TRBJ2-5	TRBV7-9	-	-	CASSSQETQYF	TGTGCCAGCAGCTCTCAAGAGACCCAGTACTTC
TRBJ2-6	TRBV7-2	few	TRBD2	CARGGENSGANVLTF	TGTGCCCGTGGGGGGGAGAACTCTGGGGCCAACGTCCTGACTTTC
TRBJ1-1	TRBV7-9	-	-	CASSLGGAYLF	TGTGCCAGCAGCTTAGGCGGGGCCTACCTCTTT
TRBJ2-7	TRBV19	few	-	CASMSWGFREQYF	TGTGCCAGTATGAGTTGGGGGTTCCGCGAGCAGTACTTC
TRBJ1-1	TRBV18	-	-	CASVGTRNTEAFF	TGTGCCAGCGTGGGGACGCGGAACACTGAAGCTTTCTTT
TRBJ2-7	TRBV6-8	-	TRBD1	CASSLTGGPYEQYF	TGTGCCAGCAGTCTCACAGGGGGACCCTACGAGCAGTACTTC
TRBJ1-1	TRBV7-2	-	-	CASSLYGSLNTEAFF	TGTGCCAGCAGCTTATACGGCAGCTTGAACACTGAAGCTTTCTTT
TRBJ2-1	TRBV27	-	-	CASSLWGRLKEQFF	TGTGCCAGCAGTTTATGGGGGAGGTTGAAAGAGCAGTTCTTC
TRBJ1-1	TRBV28	-	-	CASSLSGVWTEAFF	TGTGCCAGCAGTTTATCGGGGGTTTGGACTGAAGCTTTCTTT
TRBJ1-1	TRBV5-6	once	-	CASRLDARGAAFF	TGTGCCAGCAGATTGGACGCAAGGGGTGCAGCTTTCTTT
TRBJ2-7	TRBV5-1	few	TRBD2	CASSYGTSGRAQVYEQYF	TGCGCCAGCAGCTACGGGACTAGCGGGAGGGCCCAGGTCTACGAGCAGTACTTC
TRBJ2-5	TRBV11-2	-	-	CASSSWGALETQYF	TGTGCCAGCAGCTCCTGGGGGGCGCTAGAGACCCAGTACTTC
TRBJ1-5	TRBV5-4	-	-	CASSLGQTNQPQHF	TGTGCCAGCAGCTTGGGGCAGACAAATCAGCCCCAGCATTTT
TRBJ1-5	TRBV7-2	-	TRBD1	CASSSQGAQSQPQHF	TGTGCCAGCAGCTCGCAGGGGGCGCAGAGTCAGCCCCAGCATTTT
TRBJ2-5	TRBV7-9	many	TRBD1	CASKMTGGMETQYF	TGTGCCAGCAAAATGACAGGGGGCATGGAGACCCAGTACTTC
TRBJ2-3	TRBV9	few	TRBD2	CASSTTAGTGTDTQYF	TGTGCCAGCAGCACCACAGCGGGAACGGGGACAGATACGCAGTATTTT
TRBJ2-5	TRBV10-3	few	TRBD2	CAISVDLAGAGETQYF	TGTGCCATCAGTGTTGACCTAGCGGGGGCCGGGGAGACCCAGTACTTC
TRBJ2-2	TRBV28	few	-	CASSTTGHTGELFF	TGTGCCAGCAGTACAACCGGGCACACCGGGGAGCTGTTTTTT
TRBJ1-1	TRBV28	-	-	CASSLTGAKGGAFF	TGTGCCAGCAGTTTAACGGGGGCGAAGGGTGGAGCTTTCTTT
TRBJ1-4	TRBV29-1	few	-	CSGSGRLSEKLFF	TGCAGCGGATCAGGGCGGTTGTCTGAAAAACTGTTTTTT
TRBJ2-1	TRBV9	-	TRBD1	CASSARDRSYNEQFF	TGTGCCAGCAGCGCCCGGGACAGGTCCTACAATGAGCAGTTCTTC
TRBJ2-7	TRBV18	-	-	CASSPQSSYEQYF	TGTGCCAGCTCACCACAGAGCTCCTACGAGCAGTACTTC
TRBJ1-3	TRBV6-5	once	-	CASSYPQGTSVSTIYF	TGTGCCAGCAGTTACCCGCAAGGGACCTCCGTCAGCACCATATATTTT
TRBJ1-2	TRBV19	-	-	CASSIGQGGSGYTF	TGTGCCAGTAGTATAGGGCAGGGAGGATCTGGCTACACCTTC
TRBJ2-3	TRBV12-5	-	TRBD1	CASGLVLGQHLTDTQYF	TGTGCTAGTGGTTTGGTACTGGGACAGCACCTCACAGATACGCAGTATTTT
TRBJ2-7	TRBV5-1	few	-	CASSLAAGITYEQYF	TGCGCCAGCAGCTTGGCGGCAGGGATCACCTACGAGCAGTACTTC
TRBJ1-4	TRBV4-3	few	-	CASSQEQGRGEKLFF	TGCGCCAGCAGCCAAGAGCAGGGGAGAGGCGAAAAACTGTTTTTT
TRBJ1-2	TRBV28	few	-	CASVAARGRGFGYTF	TGTGCCAGCGTCGCGGCCAGGGGACGGGGATTCGGCTACACCTTC
TRBJ1-5	TRBV15	few	-	CATSRVRQTNSNQPQHF	TGTGCCACCAGCAGAGTGCGACAGACAAATAGCAATCAGCCCCAGCATTTT
TRBJ1-5	TRBV5-1	-	-	CASSLVGGNQPQHF	TGCGCCAGCAGCTTGGTCGGGGGCAATCAGCCCCAGCATTTT
TRBJ1-1	TRBV27	-	-	CASSPMLRRGFNTEAFF	TGTGCCAGCAGTCCCATGCTTCGGAGAGGATTTAACACTGAAGCTTTCTTT
TRBJ1-5	TRBV19	-	TRBD1	CASSSRGRSNQPQHF	TGTGCCAGTAGTAGCAGGGGGCGTAGCAATCAGCCCCAGCATTTT
TRBJ2-7	TRBV20-1	-	-	CRAGAYEQYF	TGCAGGGCAGGGGCCTACGAGCAGTACTTC
TRBJ1-1	TRBV7-2	-	-	CASSLGRGTTTEAFF	TGTGCCAGCAGCTTAGGCCGCGGGACAACCACTGAAGCTTTCTTT
TRBJ2-3	TRBV29-1	-	-	CSAFDRPFHTDTQYF	TGCAGCGCCTTTGACAGGCCCTTCCACACAGATACGCAGTATTTT
TRBJ1-5	TRBV19	-	TRBD1	CASSMNRDSYHRPQHF	TGTGCCAGTAGTATGAACCGGGACAGCTATCACCGGCCCCAGCATTTT
TRBJ2-7	TRBV28	few	-	CASTTRQVSYEQYF	TGTGCCAGCACCACGAGACAGGTCTCCTACGAGCAGTACTTC
TRBJ2-4	TRBV6-5	few	-	CASSYSYRAAKNIQYF	TGTGCCAGCAGTTACTCGTACAGGGCGGCCAAAAACATTCAGTACTTC